This note documents a single T cell receptor beta chain sequence. The sample originates from a study of T cell responses to AZD1222 COVID-19 vaccine. Profiled with immunoSEQ multiplex PCR; TCRdb holds only in-frame clones, not every one. The data show 130,000 to 150,000 clones, with 90% seen just once and roughly 3.1% held by the top ten. V was cut by 5 bases and J by 0 bases, with 11 bases left in between. Per the germline V gene, CDR1 is LNHDA and CDR2 is SQIVND (reference sequence). CDR3 size: 14 residues. The sample here was peripheral blood, taken on day 0 of AZD1222 vaccination. The receptor's source is an adult in good health. The rearrangement uses TRBV19 and TRBJ2-7; D is perhaps TRBD1 (5 bases). The CDR3 loop reads CASSSQGPSYEQYF. The CDR3 nucleotides are TGTGCCAGTAGTTCTCAGGGTCCCTCCTACGAGCAGTACTTC.